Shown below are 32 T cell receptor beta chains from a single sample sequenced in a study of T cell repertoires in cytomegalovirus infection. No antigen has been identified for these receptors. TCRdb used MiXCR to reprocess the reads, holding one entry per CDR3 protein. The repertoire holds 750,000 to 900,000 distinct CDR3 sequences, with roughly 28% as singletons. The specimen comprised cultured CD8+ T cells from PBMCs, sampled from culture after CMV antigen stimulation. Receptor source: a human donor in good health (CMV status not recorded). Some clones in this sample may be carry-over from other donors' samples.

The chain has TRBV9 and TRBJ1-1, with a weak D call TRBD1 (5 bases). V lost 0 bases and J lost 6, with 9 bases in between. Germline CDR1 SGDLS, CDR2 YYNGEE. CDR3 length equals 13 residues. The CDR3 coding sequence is TGTGCCAGCAGCGTAGTGGGGGGGGCTGAAGCTTTCTTT. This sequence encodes CASSVVGGAEAFF. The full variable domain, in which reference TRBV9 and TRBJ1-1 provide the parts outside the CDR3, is DSGVTQTPKHLITATGQRVTLRCSPRSGDLSVYWYQQSLDQGLQFLIQYYNGEERAKGNILERFSAQQFPDLHSELNLSSLELGDSALYFCASSVVGGAEAFFGQGTRLTVV.

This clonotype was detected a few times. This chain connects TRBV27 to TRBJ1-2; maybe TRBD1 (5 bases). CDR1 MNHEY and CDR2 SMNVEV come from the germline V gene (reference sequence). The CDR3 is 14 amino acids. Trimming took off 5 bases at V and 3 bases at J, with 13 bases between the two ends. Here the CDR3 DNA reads TGTGCCAGCAGTCCCCGACAGAACTACTATGGCTACACCTTC. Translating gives CASSPRQNYYGYTF.

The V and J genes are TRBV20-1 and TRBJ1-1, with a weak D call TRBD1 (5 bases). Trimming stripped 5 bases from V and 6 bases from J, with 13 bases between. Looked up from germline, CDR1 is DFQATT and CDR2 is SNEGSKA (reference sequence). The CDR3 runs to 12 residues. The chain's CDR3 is CSARDQAPEAFF. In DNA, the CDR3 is TGCAGTGCTCGGGACCAAGCCCCTGAAGCTTTCTTT.

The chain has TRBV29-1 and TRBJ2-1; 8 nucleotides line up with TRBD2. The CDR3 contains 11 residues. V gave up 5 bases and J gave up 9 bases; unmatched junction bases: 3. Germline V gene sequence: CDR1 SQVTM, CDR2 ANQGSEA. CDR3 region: CSVLLAGEQFF. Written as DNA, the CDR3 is TGCAGCGTTCTTCTAGCGGGTGAGCAGTTCTTC.

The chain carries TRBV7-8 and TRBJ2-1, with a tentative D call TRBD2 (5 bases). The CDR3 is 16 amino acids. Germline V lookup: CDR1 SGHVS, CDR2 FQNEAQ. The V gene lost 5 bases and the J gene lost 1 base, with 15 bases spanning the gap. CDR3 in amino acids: CASSVRRGVSYNEQFF. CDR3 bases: TGTGCCAGCAGCGTCAGACGGGGTGTTTCCTACAATGAGCAGTTCTTC.

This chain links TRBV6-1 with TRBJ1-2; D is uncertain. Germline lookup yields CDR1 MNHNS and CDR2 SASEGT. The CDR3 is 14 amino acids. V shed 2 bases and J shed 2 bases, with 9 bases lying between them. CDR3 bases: TGTGCCAGCAGTGAATTCGAGTCCAACTATGGCTACACCTTC. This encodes CASSEFESNYGYTF.

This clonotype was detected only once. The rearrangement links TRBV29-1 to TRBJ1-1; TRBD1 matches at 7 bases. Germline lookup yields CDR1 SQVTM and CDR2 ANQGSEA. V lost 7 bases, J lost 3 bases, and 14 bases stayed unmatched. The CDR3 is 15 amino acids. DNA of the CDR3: TGCAGCGCCCGACAGGGCGCTTCACGGGACACTGAAGCTTTCTTT. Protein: CSARQGASRDTEAFF.

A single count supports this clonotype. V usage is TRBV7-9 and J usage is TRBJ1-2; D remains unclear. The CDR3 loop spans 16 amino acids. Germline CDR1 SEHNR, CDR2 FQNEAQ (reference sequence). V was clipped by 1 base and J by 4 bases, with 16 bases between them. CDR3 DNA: TGTGCCAGCAGCTTAGGGGGATTGGGCTCTGGCTATGGCTACACCTTC. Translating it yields CASSLGGLGSGYGYTF.

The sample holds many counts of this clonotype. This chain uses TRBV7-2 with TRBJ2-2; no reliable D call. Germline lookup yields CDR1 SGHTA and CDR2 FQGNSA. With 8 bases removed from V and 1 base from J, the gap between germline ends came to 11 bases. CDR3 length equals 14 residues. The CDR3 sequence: CASRRPLNTGELFF. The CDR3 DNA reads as TGTGCCAGCCGAAGGCCCCTGAACACCGGGGAGCTGTTTTTT.

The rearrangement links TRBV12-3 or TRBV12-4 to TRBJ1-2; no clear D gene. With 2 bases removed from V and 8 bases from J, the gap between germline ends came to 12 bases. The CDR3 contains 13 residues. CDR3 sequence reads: CASSLLPGSGYTF. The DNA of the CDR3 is TGTGCCAGCAGTTTACTACCGGGGAGCGGCTACACCTTC.

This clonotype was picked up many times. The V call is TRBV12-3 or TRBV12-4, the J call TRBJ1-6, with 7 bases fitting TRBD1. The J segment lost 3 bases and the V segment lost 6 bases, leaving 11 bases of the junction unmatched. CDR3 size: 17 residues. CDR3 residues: CASSPWVRGLYNSPLHF. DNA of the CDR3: TGTGCCAGCAGCCCATGGGTGAGGGGGCTCTATAATTCACCCCTCCACTTT.

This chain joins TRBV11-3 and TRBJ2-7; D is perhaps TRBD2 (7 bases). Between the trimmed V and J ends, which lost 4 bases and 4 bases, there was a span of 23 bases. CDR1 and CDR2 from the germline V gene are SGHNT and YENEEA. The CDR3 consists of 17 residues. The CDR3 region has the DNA TGTGCCAGCAGCTCGTATAATGGCGGGGGCGAAAGGTACGAGCAGTACTTC. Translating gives CASSSYNGGGERYEQYF.

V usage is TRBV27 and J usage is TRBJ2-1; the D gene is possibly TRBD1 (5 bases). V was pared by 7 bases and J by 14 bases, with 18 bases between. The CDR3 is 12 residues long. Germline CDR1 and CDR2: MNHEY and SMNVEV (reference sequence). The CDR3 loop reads CASTSLQGVEFF. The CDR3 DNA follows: TGTGCCAGCACCTCCCTCCAGGGTGTTGAGTTCTTC.

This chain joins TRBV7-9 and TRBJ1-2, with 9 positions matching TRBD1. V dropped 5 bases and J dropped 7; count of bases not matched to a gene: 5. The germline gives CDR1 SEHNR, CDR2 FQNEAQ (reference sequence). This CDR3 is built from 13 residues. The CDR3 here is CASSLDRGFGYTF. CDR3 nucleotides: TGTGCCAGCAGCCTCGACAGGGGGTTTGGCTACACCTTC.

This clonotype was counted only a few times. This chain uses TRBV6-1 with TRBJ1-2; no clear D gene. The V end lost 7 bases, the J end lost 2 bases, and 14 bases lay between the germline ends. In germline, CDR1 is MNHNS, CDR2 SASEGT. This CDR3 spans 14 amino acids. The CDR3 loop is CASTFDSMNYGYTF. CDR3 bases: TGTGCCAGCACTTTCGACTCCATGAACTATGGCTACACCTTC.

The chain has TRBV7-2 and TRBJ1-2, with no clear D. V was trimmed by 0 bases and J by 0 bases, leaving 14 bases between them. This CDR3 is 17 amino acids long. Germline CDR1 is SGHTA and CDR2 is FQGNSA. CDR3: CASSLALFDGTNYGYTF. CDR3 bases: TGTGCCAGCAGCTTAGCCCTGTTTGATGGAACTAACTATGGCTACACCTTC.

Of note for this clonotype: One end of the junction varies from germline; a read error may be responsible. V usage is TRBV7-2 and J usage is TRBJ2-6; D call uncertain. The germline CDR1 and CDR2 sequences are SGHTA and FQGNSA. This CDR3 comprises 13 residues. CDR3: CASSLSGTNVLTF. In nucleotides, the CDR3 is TGTGCCAGCAGCTTAAGTGGGACCAACGTCCTGACTTTC.

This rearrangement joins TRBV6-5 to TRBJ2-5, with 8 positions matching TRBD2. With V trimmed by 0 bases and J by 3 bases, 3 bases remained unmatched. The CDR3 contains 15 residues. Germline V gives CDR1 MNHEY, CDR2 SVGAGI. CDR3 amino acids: CASSYSISGEETQYF. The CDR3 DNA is TGTGCCAGCAGTTACTCGATTAGCGGGGAAGAGACCCAGTACTTC.

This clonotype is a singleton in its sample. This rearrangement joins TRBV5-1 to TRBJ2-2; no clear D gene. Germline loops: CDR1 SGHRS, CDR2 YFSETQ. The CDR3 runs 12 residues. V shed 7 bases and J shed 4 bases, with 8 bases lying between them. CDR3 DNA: TGCGCCAGCTCAAGGGCCACCGGGGAGCTGTTTTTT. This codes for CASSRATGELFF.

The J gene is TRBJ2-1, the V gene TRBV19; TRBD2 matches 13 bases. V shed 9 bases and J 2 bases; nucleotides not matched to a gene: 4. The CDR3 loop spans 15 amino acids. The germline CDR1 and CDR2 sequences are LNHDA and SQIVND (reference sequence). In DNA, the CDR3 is TGTGCCAGCCGACTAGCGGGGGGCCCCTACAATGAGCAGTTCTTC. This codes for CASRLAGGPYNEQFF.

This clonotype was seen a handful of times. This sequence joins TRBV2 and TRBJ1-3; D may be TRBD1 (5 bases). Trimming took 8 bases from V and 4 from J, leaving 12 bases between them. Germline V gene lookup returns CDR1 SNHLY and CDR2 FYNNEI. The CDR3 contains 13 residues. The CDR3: CASLPGDGNTIYF. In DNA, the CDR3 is TGTGCCAGCCTCCCGGGGGACGGAAACACCATATATTTT.

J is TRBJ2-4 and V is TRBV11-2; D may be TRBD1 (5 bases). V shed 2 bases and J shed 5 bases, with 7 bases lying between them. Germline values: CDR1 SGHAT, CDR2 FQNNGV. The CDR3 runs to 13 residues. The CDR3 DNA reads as TGTGCCAGCAGCTTATGGACACAAAACATTCAGTACTTC. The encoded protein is CASSLWTQNIQYF.

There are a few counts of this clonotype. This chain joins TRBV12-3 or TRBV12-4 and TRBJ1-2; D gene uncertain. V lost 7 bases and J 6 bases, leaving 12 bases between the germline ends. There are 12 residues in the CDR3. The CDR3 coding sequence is TGTGCCAGCACCGATAGGCAGGATGGCTACACCTTC. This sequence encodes CASTDRQDGYTF.

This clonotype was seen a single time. The CDR3 DNA is TGTGCCAGCAGCCCTGGACTAGGAGCAGATACGCAGTATTTT. Protein product: CASSPGLGADTQYF. The chain employs TRBV6-2 or TRBV6-3 and TRBJ2-3, with TRBD2 matching over 7 bases. Germline lookup yields CDR1 MNHEY and CDR2 SVGEGT. This CDR3 contains 14 residues. With V trimmed by 6 bases and J by 4 bases, 7 bases remained unmatched.

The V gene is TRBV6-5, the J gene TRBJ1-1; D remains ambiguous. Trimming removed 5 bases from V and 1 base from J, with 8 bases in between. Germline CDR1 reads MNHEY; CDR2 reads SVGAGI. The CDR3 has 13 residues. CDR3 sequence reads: CASSRNRNTEAFF. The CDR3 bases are TGTGCCAGCAGTCGAAACAGGAACACTGAAGCTTTCTTT.

The CDR3 loop reads CASSIVQGWNSPLHF. The CDR3 region has the DNA TGTGCCAGTAGTATAGTTCAGGGTTGGAATTCACCCCTCCACTTT. The chain links TRBV19 to TRBJ1-6, with D perhaps TRBD1 (5 bases). The CDR3 sequence is 15 residues long. Trimming pared 1 base from V and 7 bases from J, leaving 11 bases between. Germline V CDR1 and CDR2: LNHDA, SQIVND (reference sequence). Filled out from reference TRBV19 and TRBJ1-6, the complete variable domain reads DGGITQSPKYLFRKEGQNVTLSCEQNLNHDAMYWYRQDPGQGLRLIYYSQIVNDFQKGDIAEGYSVSREKKESFPLTVTSAQKNPTAFYLCASSIVQGWNSPLHFGNGTRLTVT.

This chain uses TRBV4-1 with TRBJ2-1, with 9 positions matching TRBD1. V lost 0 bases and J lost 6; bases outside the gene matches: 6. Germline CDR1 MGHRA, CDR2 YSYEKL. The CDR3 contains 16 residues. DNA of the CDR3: TGCGCCAGCAGCCAAGATCTAGGGACAGGGTCCAATGAGCAGTTCTTC. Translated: CASSQDLGTGSNEQFF.

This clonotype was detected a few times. The CDR3 spells CASSFASGRANTGELFF. CDR3 sequence (DNA): TGTGCCAGCAGTTTCGCTAGCGGACGTGCTAACACCGGGGAGCTGTTTTTT. The chain combines TRBV12-3 or TRBV12-4 with TRBJ2-2; 7 bases agree with TRBD2. The V segment lost 3 bases and the J segment 2 bases; nucleotides outside the gene matches: 9. CDR3 length: 17 amino acids.

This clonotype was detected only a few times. The DNA of the CDR3 is TGTGCCAGCAGCTTAGCGCAAGGACTAGTCACCGAGCAGTACTTC. Translated: CASSLAQGLVTEQYF. This rearrangement joins TRBV7-9 to TRBJ2-7, with TRBD2 matching over 7 bases. Trimming at V came to 0 bases and at J to 6 bases, leaving 8 bases not matched to a gene. The CDR3 runs 15 residues. Germline CDR1 SEHNR, CDR2 FQNEAQ (reference sequence).

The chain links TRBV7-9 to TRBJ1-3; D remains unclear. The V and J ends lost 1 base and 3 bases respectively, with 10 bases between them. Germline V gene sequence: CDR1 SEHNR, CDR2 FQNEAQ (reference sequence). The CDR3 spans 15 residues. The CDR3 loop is CASSLGDPVGNTIYF. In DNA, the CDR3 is TGTGCCAGCAGCTTAGGTGATCCGGTTGGAAACACCATATATTTT.

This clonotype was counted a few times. The CDR3 DNA follows: TGTGCCAGCAGCGTTCAGGAGACTGAAGCTTTCTTT. It translates to CASSVQETEAFF. The rearrangement uses TRBV7-9 and TRBJ1-1, with unresolved D. V was pared by 5 bases and J by 5 bases, with 9 bases between. Germline loops: CDR1 SEHNR, CDR2 FQNEAQ (reference sequence). The CDR3 is made up of 12 amino acids.

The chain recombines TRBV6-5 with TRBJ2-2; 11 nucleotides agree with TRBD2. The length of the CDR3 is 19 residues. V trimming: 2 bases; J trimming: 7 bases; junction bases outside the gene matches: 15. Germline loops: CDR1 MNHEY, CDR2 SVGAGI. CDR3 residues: CASSYQKSGLAGVDGELFF. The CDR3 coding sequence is TGTGCCAGCAGTTACCAAAAAAGTGGACTAGCGGGCGTGGACGGGGAGCTGTTTTTT.